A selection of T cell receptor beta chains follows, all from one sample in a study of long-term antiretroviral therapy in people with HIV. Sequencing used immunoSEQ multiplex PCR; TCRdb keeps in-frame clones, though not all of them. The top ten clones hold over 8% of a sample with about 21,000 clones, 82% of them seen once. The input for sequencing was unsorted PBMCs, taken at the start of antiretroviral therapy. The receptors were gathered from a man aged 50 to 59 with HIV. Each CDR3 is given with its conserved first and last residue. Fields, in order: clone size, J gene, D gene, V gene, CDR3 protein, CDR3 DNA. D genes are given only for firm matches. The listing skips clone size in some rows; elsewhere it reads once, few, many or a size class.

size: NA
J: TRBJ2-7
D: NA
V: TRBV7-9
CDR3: CASSSLGGYGTDPYEQYF
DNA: TGTGCCAGCAGCTCCTTAGGGGGATACGGGACGGATCCCTACGAGCAGTACTTC

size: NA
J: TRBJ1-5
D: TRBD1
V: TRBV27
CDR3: CASRDRGRNQPQHF
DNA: TGTGCCAGCAGGGACAGGGGGCGAAATCAGCCCCAGCATTTT

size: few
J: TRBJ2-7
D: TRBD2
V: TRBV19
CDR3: CASKAAGGASYEQYF
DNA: TGTGCCAGTAAGGCTGCGGGGGGGGCCTCCTACGAGCAGTACTTC

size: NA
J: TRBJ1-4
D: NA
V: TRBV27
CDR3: CASSLRYGGTNEKLFF
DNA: TGTGCCAGCAGTTTGCGATACGGCGGAACTAATGAAAAACTGTTTTTT

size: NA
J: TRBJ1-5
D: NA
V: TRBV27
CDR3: CASSSGQLGGQPQHF
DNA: TGTGCCAGCAGTTCCGGACAGCTCGGCGGACAGCCCCAGCATTTT

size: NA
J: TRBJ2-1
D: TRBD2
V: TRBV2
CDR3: CASRAFKVSGGADEQFF
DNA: TGTGCCAGCAGAGCGTTTAAAGTTAGCGGGGGGGCTGATGAGCAGTTCTTC

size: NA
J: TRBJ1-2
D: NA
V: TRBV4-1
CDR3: CASSQVRGSSYGYTF
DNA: TGCGCCAGCAGCCAAGTAAGAGGGTCGTCCTATGGCTACACCTTC

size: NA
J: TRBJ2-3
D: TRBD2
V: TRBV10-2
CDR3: CASSEGPAGGTDTQYF
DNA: TGCGCCAGCAGTGAAGGACCCGCGGGGGGCACAGATACGCAGTATTTT

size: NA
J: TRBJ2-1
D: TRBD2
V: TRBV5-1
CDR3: CASSSALAPSYNEQFF
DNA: TGCGCCAGCAGCTCCGCACTAGCGCCCTCCTACAATGAGCAGTTCTTC

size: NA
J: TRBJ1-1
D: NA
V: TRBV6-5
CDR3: CASEVETEAFF
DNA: TGTGCCAGCGAGGTTGAAACTGAAGCTTTCTTT

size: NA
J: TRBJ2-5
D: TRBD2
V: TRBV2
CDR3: CASTGLAGDSSYF
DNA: TGTGCCAGCACAGGGCTAGCGGGGGACTCAAGTTACTTC

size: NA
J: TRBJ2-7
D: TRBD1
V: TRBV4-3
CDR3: CASSHRGRNSEQYF
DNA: TGCGCCAGCAGCCACAGGGGGCGCAACAGCGAGCAGTACTTC

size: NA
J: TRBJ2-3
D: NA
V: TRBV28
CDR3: CASSSIGGLGTDTQYF
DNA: TGTGCCAGCAGTTCAATAGGGGGTTTGGGCACAGATACGCAGTATTTT